Listed here are 3 T cell receptor beta chains from one sample, sequenced in a study of blood T cell repertoires in COVID-19. The protocol was immunoSEQ multiplex PCR, while the TCRdb copy is restricted to in-frame clones and leaves out a portion. The sample lists 260,000 or so clones, around 82% occurring once. Material: peripheral blood. The receptors were gathered from a man older than 75 with acute or convalescent COVID-19.

The chain has TRBV7-9 and TRBJ1-1; D is uncertain. V dropped 5 bases and J dropped 0 bases, with 16 bases sitting between them. Germline V gene sequence: CDR1 SEHNR, CDR2 FQNEAQ (reference sequence). This CDR3 comprises 16 residues. The DNA of the CDR3 is TGTGCCAGCAGCCCCGGAAGGACTTGGATGAACACTGAAGCTTTCTTT. Its protein is CASSPGRTWMNTEAFF.

The rearrangement joins TRBV10-3 to TRBJ2-1; D unresolved. Germline-derived CDR1 and CDR2 are ENHRY and SYGVKD. CDR3 length: 14 amino acids. Trimming removed 9 bases from V and 1 base from J, with 13 bases in between. CDR3 region: CAIADSPSYNEQFF. The CDR3 nucleotides read TGTGCCATTGCCGACTCTCCTTCCTACAATGAGCAGTTCTTC.

This clone was seen a handful of times. In nucleotides, the CDR3 is TGTGCCAGTAGTATCTTTTCAAGGGTCAGCGGGAACACTGAAGCTTTCTTT. Translated: CASSIFSRVSGNTEAFF. The chain employs TRBV19 and TRBJ1-1; D uncertain. The CDR3 loop spans 17 amino acids. Per the germline V gene, CDR1 is LNHDA and CDR2 is SQIVND (reference sequence). Trimming pared 3 bases from V and 1 base from J, leaving 18 bases between.